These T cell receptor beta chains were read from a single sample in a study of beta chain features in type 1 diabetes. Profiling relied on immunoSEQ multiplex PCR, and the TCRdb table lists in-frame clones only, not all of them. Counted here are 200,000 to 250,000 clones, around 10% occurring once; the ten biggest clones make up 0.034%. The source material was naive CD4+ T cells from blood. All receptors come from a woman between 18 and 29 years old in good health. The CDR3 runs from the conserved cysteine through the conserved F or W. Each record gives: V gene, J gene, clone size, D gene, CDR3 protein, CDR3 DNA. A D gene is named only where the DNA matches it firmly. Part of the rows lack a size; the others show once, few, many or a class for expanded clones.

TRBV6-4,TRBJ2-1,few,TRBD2,CASSDSAGLGVEQFF,TGTGCCAGCAGTGACTCGGCGGGACTAGGAGTTGAGCAGTTCTTC
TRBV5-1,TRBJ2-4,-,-,CASSTGLFLAKNIQYF,TGCGCCAGCAGCACAGGACTATTTTTAGCCAAAAACATTCAGTACTTC
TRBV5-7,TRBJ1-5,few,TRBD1,CASSSFAGQRFNQPQHF,TGTGCCAGCAGCTCCTTCGCGGGACAGCGCTTCAATCAGCCCCAGCATTTT
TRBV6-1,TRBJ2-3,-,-,CASSLTASTDTQYF,TGTGCCAGCAGTCTGACAGCGAGCACAGATACGCAGTATTTT
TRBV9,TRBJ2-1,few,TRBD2,CASSVDPGGGYEQFF,TGTGCCAGCAGCGTAGATCCGGGAGGAGGCTATGAGCAGTTCTTC
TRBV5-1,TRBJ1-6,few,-,CASSLGRSNSPLHF,TGCGCCAGCAGCTTGGGCCGGAGTAATTCACCCCTCCACTTT
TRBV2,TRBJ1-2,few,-,CASGPDSPNYGYTF,TGTGCCAGCGGGCCCGACAGTCCTAACTATGGCTACACCTTC
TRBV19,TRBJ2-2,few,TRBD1,CASSRDDRGTGELFF,TGTGCCAGTAGTAGGGATGACAGGGGCACCGGGGAGCTGTTTTTT
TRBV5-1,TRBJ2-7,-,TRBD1,CASRPTGRDRLYEQYF,TGCGCCAGCAGACCTACCGGACGGGACAGGTTATACGAGCAGTACTTC
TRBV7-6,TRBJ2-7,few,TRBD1,CASSLVTGTGSYEQYF,TGTGCCAGCAGCTTAGTTACCGGGACAGGCTCCTACGAGCAGTACTTC
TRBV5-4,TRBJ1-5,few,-,CASSPWGPDQPQHF,TGTGCCAGCAGCCCGTGGGGGCCGGATCAGCCCCAGCATTTT
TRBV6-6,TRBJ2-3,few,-,CASSYSGGRSTDTQYF,TGTGCCAGCAGTTACTCTGGCGGGCGTAGCACAGATACGCAGTATTTT
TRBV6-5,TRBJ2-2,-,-,CASRLVWDTGELFF,TGTGCCAGCAGACTAGTTTGGGACACCGGGGAGCTGTTTTTT
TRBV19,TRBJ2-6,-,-,CASSLRGPGEANVLTF,TGTGCCAGTAGTCTTCGAGGGCCGGGTGAGGCCAACGTCCTGACTTTC
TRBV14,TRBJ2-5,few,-,CASSQGGSADRETQYF,TGTGCCAGCAGCCAGGGCGGGTCCGCCGACCGGGAGACCCAGTACTTC
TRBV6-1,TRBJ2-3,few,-,CATGRDPVGTQYF,TGTGCCACCGGGAGAGACCCCGTGGGAACGCAGTATTTT
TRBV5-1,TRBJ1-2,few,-,CASSLAPDSNYGYTF,TGCGCCAGCAGCTTGGCTCCGGACTCTAACTATGGCTACACCTTC
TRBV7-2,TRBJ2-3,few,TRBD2,CASSWGTSGSLSTDTQYF,TGTGCCAGCAGCTGGGGGACTAGCGGGAGCCTAAGCACAGATACGCAGTATTTT
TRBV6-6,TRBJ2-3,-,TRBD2,CASSYSSSGGEDTQYF,TGTGCCAGCAGTTACTCTTCTAGCGGGGGGGAAGATACGCAGTATTTT
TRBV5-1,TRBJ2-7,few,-,CASSLSPTSSYEQYF,TGCGCCAGCAGCTTGAGTCCAACGAGCTCCTACGAGCAGTACTTC
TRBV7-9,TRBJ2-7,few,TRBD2,CASSTPQGTNPYF,TGTGCCAGCAGCACGCCTCAAGGGACTAATCCGTACTTC
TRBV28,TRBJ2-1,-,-,CASRPAGWYNEQFF,TGTGCCAGCAGACCGGCGGGTTGGTACAATGAGCAGTTCTTC
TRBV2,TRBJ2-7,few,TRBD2,CASSGAGGTYEQYF,TGTGCCAGCAGTGGGGCGGGAGGGACCTACGAGCAGTACTTC
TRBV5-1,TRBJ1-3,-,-,CASSLGVSGNTIYF,TGCGCCAGCAGCTTGGGAGTCTCTGGAAACACCATATATTTT
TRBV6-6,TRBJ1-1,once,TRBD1,CASSPRTGVNTEAFF,TGTGCCAGCAGTCCAAGGACAGGAGTGAACACTGAAGCTTTCTTT
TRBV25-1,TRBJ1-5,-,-,CASSESGSGSNQPQHF,TGTGCCAGCAGTGAATCCGGCAGCGGTAGCAATCAGCCCCAGCATTTT
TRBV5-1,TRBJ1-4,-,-,CASSKTGPGTNEKLFF,TGCGCCAGCAGTAAGACAGGTCCGGGGACTAATGAAAAACTGTTTTTT
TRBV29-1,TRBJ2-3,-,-,CSVEGARADTQYF,TGCAGCGTTGAAGGCGCTAGAGCAGATACGCAGTATTTT
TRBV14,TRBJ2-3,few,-,CASSLQAGTTDTQYF,TGTGCCAGCAGCCTGCAAGCGGGGACAACAGATACGCAGTATTTT
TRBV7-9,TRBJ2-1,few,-,CASSLSVNEQFF,TGTGCCAGCAGCTTATCAGTCAATGAGCAGTTCTTC
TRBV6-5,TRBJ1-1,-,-,CAIYLRGGTEAFF,TGTGCCATCTACCTCAGGGGAGGGACTGAAGCTTTCTTT